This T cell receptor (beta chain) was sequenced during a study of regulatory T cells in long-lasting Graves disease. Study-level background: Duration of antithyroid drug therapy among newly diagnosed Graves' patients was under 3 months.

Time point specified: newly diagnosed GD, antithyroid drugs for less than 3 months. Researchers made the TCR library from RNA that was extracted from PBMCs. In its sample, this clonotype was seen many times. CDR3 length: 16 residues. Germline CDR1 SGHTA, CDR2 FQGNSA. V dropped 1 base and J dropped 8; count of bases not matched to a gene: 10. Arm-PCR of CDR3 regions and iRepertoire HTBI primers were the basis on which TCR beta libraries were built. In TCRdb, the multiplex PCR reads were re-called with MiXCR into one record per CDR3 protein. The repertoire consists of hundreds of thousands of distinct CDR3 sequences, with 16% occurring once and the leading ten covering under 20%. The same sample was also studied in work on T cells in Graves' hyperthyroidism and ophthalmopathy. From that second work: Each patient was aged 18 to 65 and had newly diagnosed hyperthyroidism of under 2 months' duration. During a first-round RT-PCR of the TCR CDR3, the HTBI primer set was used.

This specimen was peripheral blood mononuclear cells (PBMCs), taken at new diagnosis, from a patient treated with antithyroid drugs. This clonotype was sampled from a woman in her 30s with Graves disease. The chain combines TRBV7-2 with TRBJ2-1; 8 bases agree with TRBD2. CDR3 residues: CASSLVSSGRLHEQFF. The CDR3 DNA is TGTGCCAGCAGCTTAGTCTCCAGCGGGAGATTGCATGAGCAGTTCTTC.